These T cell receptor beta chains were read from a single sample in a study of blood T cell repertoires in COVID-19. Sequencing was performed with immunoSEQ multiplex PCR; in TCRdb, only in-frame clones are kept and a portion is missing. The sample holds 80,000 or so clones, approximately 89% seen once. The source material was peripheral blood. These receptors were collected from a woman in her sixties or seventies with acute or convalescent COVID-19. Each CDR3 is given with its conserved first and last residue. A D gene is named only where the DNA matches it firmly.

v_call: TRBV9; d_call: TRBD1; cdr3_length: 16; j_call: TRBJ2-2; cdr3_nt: TGTGCCAGCAGCTTCCGGGACAGGGCGAACACCGGGGAGCTGTTTTTT; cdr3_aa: CASSFRDRANTGELFF
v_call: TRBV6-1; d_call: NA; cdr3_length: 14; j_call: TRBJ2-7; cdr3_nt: TGTGCCAGCAGTGAATCAGGGAATCTCTACGAGCAGTACTTC; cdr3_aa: CASSESGNLYEQYF
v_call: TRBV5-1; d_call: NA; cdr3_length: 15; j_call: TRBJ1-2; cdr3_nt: TGCGCCAGCAGCGCGACAGTGGGGCTTGACTATGGCTACACCTTC; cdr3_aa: CASSATVGLDYGYTF
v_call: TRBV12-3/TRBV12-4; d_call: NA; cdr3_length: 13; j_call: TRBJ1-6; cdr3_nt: TGTGCCAGCAGCCGCGGGGGTAGCTCACCCCTCCACTTT; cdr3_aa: CASSRGGSSPLHF
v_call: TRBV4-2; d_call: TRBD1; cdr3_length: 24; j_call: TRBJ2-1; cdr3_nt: TGTGCCAGCAGCCAACCTACCGGGACAGGGGGCCTATCGAACCCCCCGAGCTCCTACAATGAGCAGTTCTTC; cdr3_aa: CASSQPTGTGGLSNPPSSYNEQFF
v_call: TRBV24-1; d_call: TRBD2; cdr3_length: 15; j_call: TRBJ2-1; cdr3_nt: TGTGCCACCAGTGATAGCGGGGATAATTTGAATGAGCAGTTCTTC; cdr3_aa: CATSDSGDNLNEQFF
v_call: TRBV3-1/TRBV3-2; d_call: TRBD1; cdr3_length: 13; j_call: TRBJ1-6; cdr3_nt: TGTGCCAGCAGCACAGGGGGGTATTCACCCCTCCACTTT; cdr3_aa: CASSTGGYSPLHF
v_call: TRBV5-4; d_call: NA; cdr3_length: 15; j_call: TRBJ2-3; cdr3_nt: TGTGCCAGCAGCCCAAATCCAGGGATCACAGATACGCAGTATTTT; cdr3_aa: CASSPNPGITDTQYF
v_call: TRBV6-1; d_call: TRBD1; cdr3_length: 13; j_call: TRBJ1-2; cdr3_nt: TGTGCCAGCAGTGACACAGGGGGCGAAGGCTACACCTTC; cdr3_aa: CASSDTGGEGYTF
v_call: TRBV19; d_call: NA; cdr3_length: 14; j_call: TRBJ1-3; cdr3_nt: TGTGCCAGTAGTATCAAACAGGCTGGAAACACCATATATTTT; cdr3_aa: CASSIKQAGNTIYF
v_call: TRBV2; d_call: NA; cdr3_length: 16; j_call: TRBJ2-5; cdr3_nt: TGTGCCAGCACCTCCGGCCGCGGGGGCATAGGGGAGACCCAGTACTTC; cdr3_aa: CASTSGRGGIGETQYF
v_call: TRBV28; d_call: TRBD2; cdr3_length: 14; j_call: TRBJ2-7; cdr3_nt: TGTGCCAGCAGTTTCGGCGCTAGCGGGAAGAAGCAGTACTTC; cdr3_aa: CASSFGASGKKQYF
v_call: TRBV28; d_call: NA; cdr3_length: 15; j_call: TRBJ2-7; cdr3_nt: TGTGCCAGCAAAGGGGGGGGAAAAAATTCCTACGAGCAGTACTTC; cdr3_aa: CASKGGGKNSYEQYF
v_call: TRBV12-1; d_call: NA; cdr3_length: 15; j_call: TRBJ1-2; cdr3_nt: TGTGCCAGCAGCTTCCTTTGGACAGCGAGCTATGGCTACACCTTC; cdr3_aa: CASSFLWTASYGYTF
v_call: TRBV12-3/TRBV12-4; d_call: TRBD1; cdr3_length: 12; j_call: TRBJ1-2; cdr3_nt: TGTGCCAGCAGGGGACAGGGGAATGGCTACACCTTC; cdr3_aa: CASRGQGNGYTF
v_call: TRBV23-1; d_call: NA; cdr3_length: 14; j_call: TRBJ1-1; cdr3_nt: TGCGCCAGCAGTCAACCCGGTCCAATACCTGAAGCTTTCTTT; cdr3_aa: CASSQPGPIPEAFF
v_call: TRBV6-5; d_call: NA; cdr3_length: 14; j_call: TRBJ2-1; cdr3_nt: TGTGCCAGCAGGATTAGCCCACCTAACAATGAGCAGTTCTTC; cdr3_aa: CASRISPPNNEQFF
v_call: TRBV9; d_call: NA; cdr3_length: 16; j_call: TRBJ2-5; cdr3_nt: TGTGCCAGCAGCGTAGACTCCCACAGGCACCAAGAGACCCAGTACTTC; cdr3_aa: CASSVDSHRHQETQYF
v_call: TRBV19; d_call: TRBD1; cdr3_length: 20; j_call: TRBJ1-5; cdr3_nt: TGTGCCAGTAGTGGGACAGACGAACGAACCTCCTTGAATAGCAATCAGCCCCAGCATTTT; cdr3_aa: CASSGTDERTSLNSNQPQHF
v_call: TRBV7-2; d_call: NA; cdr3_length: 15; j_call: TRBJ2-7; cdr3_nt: TGTGCCAGCAGCCACCTCGGAGCCCCACCTTACGAGCAGTACTTC; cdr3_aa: CASSHLGAPPYEQYF
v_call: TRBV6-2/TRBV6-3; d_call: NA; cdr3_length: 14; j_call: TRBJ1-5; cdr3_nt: TGTGCCAGCACCCCCTGGGGGGTGGATCAGCCCCAGCATTTT; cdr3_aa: CASTPWGVDQPQHF
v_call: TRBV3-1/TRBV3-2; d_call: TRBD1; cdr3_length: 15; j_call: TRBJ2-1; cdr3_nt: TGTGCCAGCAGCCAGGGACAGATCCCTTACAATGAGCAGTTCTTC; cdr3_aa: CASSQGQIPYNEQFF